The T cell receptor beta chain described here comes from a study of response to subunit inactivated influenza vaccine. TCRdb reanalysed the RT-PCR reads using MiXCR and keeps one entry per CDR3 protein. The sample records some 800,000 distinct CDR3 sequences, 21% being singletons. Study findings and constraints: Authors suggested seasonal influenza vaccinations each recruit few new T cells.

A remark on this clonotype: The antigen is undetermined.

The source was PBMCs from blood, collected 4 to 6 days after vaccination. The TCR originated in a man between 50 and 59 years old who received an inactivated influenza vaccine.

CDR3 sequence (DNA): TGTGCCAGCAGCGTAGGGTCGCGGGAGGGCGGTGAGACCCAGTACTTC. It translates to CASSVGSREGGETQYF. This chain links TRBV9 with TRBJ2-5; TRBD2 agrees at 9 bases. V was clipped by 0 bases and J by 5 bases; unmatched bases: 8. Germline V CDR1 and CDR2: SGDLS, YYNGEE. The CDR3 has 16 residues.